This T cell receptor (beta chain) is from a study of blood T cell repertoires in COVID-19. Across the whole study: Some COVID-19 samples were acute and others convalescent; all came from the United States, Italy and Spain. Sources were T cells, B-cell-depleted T cells, or PBMCs; the material itself was cDNA or gDNA.

Sequenced by immunoSEQ multiplex PCR; TCRdb stores in-frame clones only, minus some. This sample has 190,000 or so clones; about 85% occur once, and the top ten carry roughly 20%. All enrollees were about 18 to 100 years old and from some 24 US areas. V lost 1 base to trimming and J lost 2 bases; unmatched junction nucleotides: 1. Germline CDR1 reads MGHRA; CDR2 reads YSYEKL. The CDR3 totals 15 residues. This clonotype was obtained from a man aged 40-49 years who had recovered from COVID-19. The chain is built from TRBV4-1 and TRBJ2-5, with TRBD1 matching 10 bases. Sequencing used PBMCs or T cells enriched from blood (not recorded which). The CDR3 sequence is CASSQGGQGQETQYF. In nucleotides, the CDR3 is TGCGCCAGCAGCCAAGGGGGACAGGGGCAAGAGACCCAGTACTTC.